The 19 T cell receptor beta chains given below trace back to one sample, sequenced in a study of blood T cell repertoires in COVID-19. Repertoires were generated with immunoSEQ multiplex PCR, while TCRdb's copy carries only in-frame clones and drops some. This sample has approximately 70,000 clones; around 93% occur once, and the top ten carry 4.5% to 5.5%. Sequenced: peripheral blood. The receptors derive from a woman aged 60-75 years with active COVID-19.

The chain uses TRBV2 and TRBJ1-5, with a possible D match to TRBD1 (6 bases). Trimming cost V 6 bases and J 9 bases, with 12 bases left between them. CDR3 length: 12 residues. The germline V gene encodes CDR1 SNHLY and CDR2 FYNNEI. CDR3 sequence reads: CASRSDRRPQHF. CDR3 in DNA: TGTGCCAGCAGATCCGACAGGCGGCCCCAGCATTTT.

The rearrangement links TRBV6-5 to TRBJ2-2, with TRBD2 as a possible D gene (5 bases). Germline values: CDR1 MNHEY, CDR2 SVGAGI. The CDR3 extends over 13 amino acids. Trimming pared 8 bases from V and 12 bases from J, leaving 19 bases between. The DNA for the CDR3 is TGTGCCAGCGGACGCCAAGGTCGGGGAAAGCTGTTTTTT. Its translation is CASGRQGRGKLFF.

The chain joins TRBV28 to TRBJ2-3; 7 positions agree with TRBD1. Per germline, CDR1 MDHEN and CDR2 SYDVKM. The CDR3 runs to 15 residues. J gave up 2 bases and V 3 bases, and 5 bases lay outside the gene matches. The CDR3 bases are TGTGCCAGCAGTTTGGGTCAGGGGGTCACAGATACGCAGTATTTT. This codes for CASSLGQGVTDTQYF. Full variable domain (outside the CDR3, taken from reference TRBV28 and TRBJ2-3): DVKVTQSSRYLVKRTGEKVFLECVQDMDHENMFWYRQDPGLGLRLIYFSYDVKMKEKGDIPEGYSVSREKKERFSLILESASTNQTSMYLCASSLGQGVTDTQYFGPGTRLTVL.

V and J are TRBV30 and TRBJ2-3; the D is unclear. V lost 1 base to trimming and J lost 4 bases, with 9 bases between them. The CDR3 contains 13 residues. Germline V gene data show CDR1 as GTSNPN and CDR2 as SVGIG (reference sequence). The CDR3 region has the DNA TGTGCCTGGAGTGCTACTACGGCAGATACGCAGTATTTT. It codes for CAWSATTADTQYF. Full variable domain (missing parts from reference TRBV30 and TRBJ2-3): SQTIHQWPATLVQPVGSPLSLECTVEGTSNPNLYWYRQAAGRGLQLLFYSVGIGQISSEVPQNLSASRPQDRQFILSSKKLLLSDSGFYLCAWSATTADTQYFGPGTRLTVL.

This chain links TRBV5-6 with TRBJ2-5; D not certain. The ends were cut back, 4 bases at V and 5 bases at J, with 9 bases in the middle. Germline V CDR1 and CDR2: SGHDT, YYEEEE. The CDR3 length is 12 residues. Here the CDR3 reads CASSLSPETQYF. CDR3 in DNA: TGTGCCAGCAGCCTCTCCCCTGAGACCCAGTACTTC.

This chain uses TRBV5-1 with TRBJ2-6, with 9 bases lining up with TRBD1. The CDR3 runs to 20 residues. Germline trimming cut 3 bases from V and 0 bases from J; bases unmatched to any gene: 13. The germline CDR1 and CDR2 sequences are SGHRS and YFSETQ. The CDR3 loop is CASSWVPGQGSSSGANVLTF. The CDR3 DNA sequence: TGCGCCAGCAGCTGGGTCCCGGGACAGGGATCGAGCTCTGGGGCCAACGTCCTGACTTTC.

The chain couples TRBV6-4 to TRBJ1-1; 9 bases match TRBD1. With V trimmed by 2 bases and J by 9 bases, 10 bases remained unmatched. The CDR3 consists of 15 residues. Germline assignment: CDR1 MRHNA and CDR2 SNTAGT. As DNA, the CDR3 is TGTGCCAGCAGTGACGAAACAGGGGGCAACTGGAAAGCTTTCTTT. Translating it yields CASSDETGGNWKAFF.

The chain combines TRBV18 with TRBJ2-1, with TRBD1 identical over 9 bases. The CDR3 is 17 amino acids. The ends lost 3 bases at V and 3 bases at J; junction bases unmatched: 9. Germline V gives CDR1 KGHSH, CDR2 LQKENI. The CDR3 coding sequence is TGTGCCAGCTCACCGAGAAAGGGACAGGGTTTCTACAATGAGCAGTTCTTC. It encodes CASSPRKGQGFYNEQFF.

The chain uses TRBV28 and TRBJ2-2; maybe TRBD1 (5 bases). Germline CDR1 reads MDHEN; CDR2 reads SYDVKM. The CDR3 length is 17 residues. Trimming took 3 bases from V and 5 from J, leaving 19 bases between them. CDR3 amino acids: CASSLVTGPARTGELFF. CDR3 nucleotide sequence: TGTGCCAGCAGTTTGGTAACAGGCCCCGCAAGGACCGGGGAGCTGTTTTTT.

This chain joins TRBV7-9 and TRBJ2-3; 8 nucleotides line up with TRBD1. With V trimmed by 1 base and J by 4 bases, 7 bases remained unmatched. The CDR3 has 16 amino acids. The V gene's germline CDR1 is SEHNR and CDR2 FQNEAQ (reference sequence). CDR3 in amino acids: CASSLGTGRFADTQYF. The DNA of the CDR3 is TGTGCCAGCAGCTTAGGGACAGGGAGGTTCGCAGATACGCAGTATTTT.

This CDR3 is CASSDSISDRLIYGYTF. CDR3 nucleotides: TGTGCCAGCAGTGATTCTATTTCGGACAGGCTGATCTATGGCTACACCTTC. V gene TRBV2 combines with J gene TRBJ1-2; TRBD1 matches 7 bases. Trimming cost V 3 bases and J 4 bases; bases outside gene matches: 14. The CDR3 loop spans 17 amino acids. The germline V gene encodes CDR1 SNHLY and CDR2 FYNNEI.

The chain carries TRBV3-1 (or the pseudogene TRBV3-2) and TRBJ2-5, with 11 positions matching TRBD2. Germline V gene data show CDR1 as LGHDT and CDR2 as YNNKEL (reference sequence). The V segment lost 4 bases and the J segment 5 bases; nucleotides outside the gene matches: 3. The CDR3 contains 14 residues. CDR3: CASSRRTSGETQYF. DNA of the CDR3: TGTGCCAGCAGCCGTAGGACTAGCGGGGAGACCCAGTACTTC.

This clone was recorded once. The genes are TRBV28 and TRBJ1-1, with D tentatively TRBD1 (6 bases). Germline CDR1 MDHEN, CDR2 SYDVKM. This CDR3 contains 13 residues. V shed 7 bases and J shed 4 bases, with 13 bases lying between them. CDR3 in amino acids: CASIDRPVTEAFF. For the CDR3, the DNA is TGTGCCAGCATTGACAGGCCTGTCACTGAAGCTTTCTTT.

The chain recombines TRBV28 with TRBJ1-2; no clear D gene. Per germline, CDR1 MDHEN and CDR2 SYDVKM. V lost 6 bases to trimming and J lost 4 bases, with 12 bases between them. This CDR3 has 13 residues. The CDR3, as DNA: TGTGCCAGCAGCTTCGGGGTCGGCTATGGCTACACCTTC. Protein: CASSFGVGYGYTF.

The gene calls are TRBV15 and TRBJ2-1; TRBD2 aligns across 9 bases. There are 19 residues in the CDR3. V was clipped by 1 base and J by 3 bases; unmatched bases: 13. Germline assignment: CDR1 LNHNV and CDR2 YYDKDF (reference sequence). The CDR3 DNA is TGTGCCACCAGCAGAGTCAGAATAAGCGGGAGGTTAGTCTACAATGAGCAGTTCTTC. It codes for CATSRVRISGRLVYNEQFF.

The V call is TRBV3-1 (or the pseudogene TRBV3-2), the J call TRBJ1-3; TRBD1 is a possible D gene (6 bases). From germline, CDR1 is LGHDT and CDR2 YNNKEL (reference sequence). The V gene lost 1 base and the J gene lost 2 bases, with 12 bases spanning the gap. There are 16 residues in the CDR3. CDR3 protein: CASSQGSGDPGNTIYF. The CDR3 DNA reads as TGTGCCAGCAGCCAAGGGTCAGGGGACCCTGGAAACACCATATATTTT.

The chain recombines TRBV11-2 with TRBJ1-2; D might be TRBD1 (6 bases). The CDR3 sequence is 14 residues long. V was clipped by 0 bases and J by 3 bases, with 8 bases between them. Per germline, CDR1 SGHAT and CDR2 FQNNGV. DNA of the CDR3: TGTGCCAGCAGCTTAGACGGGGGGCACTATGGCTACACCTTC. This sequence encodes CASSLDGGHYGYTF.

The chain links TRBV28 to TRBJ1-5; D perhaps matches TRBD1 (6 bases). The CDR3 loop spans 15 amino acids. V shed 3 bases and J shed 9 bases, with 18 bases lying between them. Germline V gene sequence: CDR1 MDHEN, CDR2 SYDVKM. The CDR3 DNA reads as TGTGCCAGCAGTTTTCTCGGACAGAGGGCTTCGCCCCAGCATTTT. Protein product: CASSFLGQRASPQHF.

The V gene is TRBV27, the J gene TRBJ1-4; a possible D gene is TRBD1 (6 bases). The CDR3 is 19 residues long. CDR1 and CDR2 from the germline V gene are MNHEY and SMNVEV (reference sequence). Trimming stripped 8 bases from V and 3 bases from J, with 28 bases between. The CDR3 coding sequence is TGTGCCAGCCCCCAGGGGCTTCACGGGTGTATGTCATCTAATGAAAAACTGTTTTTT. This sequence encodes CASPQGLHGCMSSNEKLFF.